The source of this T cell receptor beta chain is a study of OX40 agonist ivuxolimab in advanced cancers. The method was immunoSEQ multiplex PCR; TCRdb's version includes in-frame clones alone and lacks a portion of them. This table has 85,000 or so clones, 65% to 90% appearing once. This CDR3 is 17 amino acids long. V was pared by 5 bases and J by 1 base, with 20 bases between. Germline CDR1 and CDR2: SGHTA and FQGNSA. Sequencing used CD4+ or CD8+ T cells sorted from blood, obtained in a trial of the OX40 agonist ivuxolimab. J is TRBJ2-5 and V is TRBV7-2, with a tentative D call TRBD2 (5 bases). The sequence derives from an adult with an advanced solid tumor such as melanoma, head and neck, liver or kidney cancer. The CDR3 DNA is TGTGCCAGCAGCCATCGGCGGGTCGCGGGCCCCCAAGAGACCCAGTACTTC. It translates to CASSHRRVAGPQETQYF.